This TCR beta chain was sequenced in a study of blood T cell repertoires in COVID-19. At the level of the study: From the United States, Italy and Spain came samples of acute and convalescent COVID-19.

TCRdb's copy holds only in-frame clones and misses some; the assay was immunoSEQ multiplex PCR. This sample has around 300,000 clones, with 88% found just once. Germline loops: CDR1 KGHSH, CDR2 LQKENI. This CDR3 region has 13 residues. The V gene end was trimmed by 3 bases and the J gene end by 13 bases; junction bases not matched to a gene: 5. Sequenced: PBMCs or T cells enriched from blood (not recorded which). This receptor was identified in a woman aged 55-69 years in a cohort exposed to, infected with or recovered from COVID-19 (not recorded which). This rearrangement joins TRBV18 to TRBJ2-1, with 11 bases lining up with TRBD2. The CDR3 DNA reads as TGTGCCAGCTCACCTATAGCGGGAGGGCTTCAGTTCTTC. It translates to CASSPIAGGLQFF.